The clone carrying this TCR beta chain was counted at least ten times. Its antigen remains unknown. This CDR3 has 16 residues. The germline V and J ends were trimmed by 2 bases and 4 bases, with 15 bases remaining between them. TCRdb re-analysed the 5' RACE reads in MiXCR, keeping a single row per CDR3 protein. The top ten hold approximately 2.2% of the sample, which has some 150,000 distinct CDR3 sequences, approximately 5.7% seen once. These data belong to a study of T-cell memory formation after mild COVID-19. Study background: Clusters of TCRs were largely donor specific.

Whole-study results and caveats: A subset of responding clones appeared in pre-infection memory, suggesting cross-reactive memory joined. Among clones contracting day 15 to 85, CD4/CD8 was balanced, whereas later expanders leaned CD4+.

The sample was PBMCs or a T cell subset sorted from them (not recorded which). The chain uses TRBV12-3 or TRBV12-4 and TRBJ2-1, with a possible D match to TRBD1 (5 bases). This sequence was found in an adult woman who had mild COVID-19 (a few samples of this study predate the infection). Cell type and time point are not known. The CDR3 nucleotides are TGTGCCAGCAGTTTAAAGGTAGGGCCAGGGTACAATGAGCAGTTCTTC. Amino acids: CASSLKVGPGYNEQFF.